The 21 T cell receptor beta chains below were found in one sample sequenced in a study of neurological immune-mediated disorders. Specified time point: longitudinal time-point 3. From the 5' RACE reads, TCRdb called clonotypes with MiXCR, one entry per CDR3 protein. This sample yields fewer than 85,000 distinct CDR3 sequences, of which 3.5% to 5.5% are seen a single time; 5.7% belongs to the top ten. The sequencing input was PBMCs. The source of these receptors is a woman aged 55-69 years with multiple sclerosis.

This clonotype was seen at least ten times. This chain links TRBV24-1 with TRBJ2-1; 8 bases are a match to TRBD2. The V gene end was trimmed by 5 bases and the J gene end by 3 bases; junction bases not matched to a gene: 8. Germline CDR1 KGHDR, CDR2 SFDVKD. The CDR3 extends over 16 amino acids. The CDR3 loop reads CATSGSNGGDYNEQFF. Written as DNA, the CDR3 is TGTGCCACCAGTGGATCTAACGGGGGGGACTACAATGAGCAGTTCTTC.

This clonotype was observed many times. The CDR3 DNA is TGCAGTGCTAGAGATAATGAAAAACTGTTTTTT. It translates to CSARDNEKLFF. The V call is TRBV20-1, the J call TRBJ1-4; D gene uncertain. CDR3 length: 11 residues. Between the trimmed V and J ends, which lost 0 bases and 4 bases, there was a span of 0 bases. Germline V gives CDR1 DFQATT, CDR2 SNEGSKA (reference sequence).

This clonotype showed up many times. This rearrangement joins TRBV20-1 to TRBJ2-1, with 8 bases fitting TRBD2. Germline-derived CDR1 and CDR2 are DFQATT and SNEGSKA (reference sequence). There are 14 residues in the CDR3. With V trimmed by 3 bases and J by 8 bases, 9 bases remained unmatched. The DNA for the CDR3 is TGCAGTGCTAGCGGGGGGGCAGGGTTCGATGAGCAGTTCTTC. Its protein product is CSASGGAGFDEQFF.

Only a few counts were recorded for this clonotype. The chain uses TRBV30 and TRBJ1-5; D gene uncertain. V lost 2 bases to trimming and J lost 6 bases, with 11 bases between them. The CDR3 totals 13 residues. The germline V gene encodes CDR1 GTSNPN and CDR2 SVGIG (reference sequence). DNA of the CDR3: TGTGCCTGGAGTAAACAGATTATTCAGCCCCAGCATTTT. Translating gives CAWSKQIIQPQHF.

This clonotype was counted ten times or more. The J gene is TRBJ2-1, the V gene TRBV7-8; the match to TRBD2 covers 9 bases. The CDR3 spans 15 residues. Germline trimming cut 5 bases from V and 7 bases from J; bases unmatched to any gene: 9. The germline V gene has CDR1 SGHVS and CDR2 FQNEAQ. CDR3 sequence: CASSPGRGGLNEQFF. The CDR3, as DNA: TGTGCCAGCAGCCCGGGGCGGGGGGGCCTGAATGAGCAGTTCTTC.

This clonotype was recorded many times. Germline and junction disagree at one end, which may indicate a read error. The chain combines TRBV7-9 with TRBJ2-5; D may be TRBD1 or TRBD2 (5 bases each). The CDR3 length is 13 residues. The germline V gene encodes CDR1 SEHNR and CDR2 FQNEAQ (reference sequence). The CDR3 region has the DNA TGTGCCAGCAACTTAGTCGGGGCAGAGACCCAGTACTTC. Protein: CASNLVGAETQYF.

This clonotype was recorded at least ten times. This chain uses TRBV5-1 with TRBJ1-3; the D gene is possibly TRBD1 (5 bases). The germline V gene has CDR1 SGHRS and CDR2 YFSETQ. CDR3 size: 15 residues. V was trimmed by 5 bases and J by 0 bases, leaving 12 bases between them. DNA of the CDR3: TGCGCCAGCAGACGGGACGATTACTCTGGAAACACCATATATTTT. It is translated as CASRRDDYSGNTIYF.

There are many counts of this clonotype. This sequence joins TRBV5-1 and TRBJ1-1, with D unresolved. Trimming left V 4 bases short and J 4 bases short, with 20 bases between. Germline V gives CDR1 SGHRS, CDR2 YFSETQ. This CDR3 comprises 16 residues. CDR3 in amino acids: CASSTQIGGSITEAFF. CDR3 nucleotide sequence: TGCGCCAGCAGCACCCAAATCGGCGGCTCAATCACTGAAGCTTTCTTT.

In its sample, this clonotype ranks as medium-sized. V is TRBV5-1 and J is TRBJ2-2, with 11 positions matching TRBD1. This CDR3 has 16 residues. CDR1 and CDR2 (germline): SGHRS, YFSETQ. With 4 bases clipped from V and 4 bases from J, the junction kept 6 bases outside the gene matches. CDR3: CASSPRDRGITGELFF. The CDR3 region has the DNA TGCGCCAGCAGCCCACGGGACAGGGGGATCACCGGGGAGCTGTTTTTT.

This clonotype was detected many times. The rearrangement joins TRBV5-1 to TRBJ2-2; D might be TRBD1 (6 bases). Trimming shortened V by 1 base and J by 4 bases, and 14 bases separated the two germline ends. Germline-derived CDR1 and CDR2 are SGHRS and YFSETQ. The CDR3 has 16 amino acids. The CDR3 DNA sequence: TGCGCCAGCAGCTTGCAGGGGACGTTAAGCACCGGGGAGCTGTTTTTT. Translated: CASSLQGTLSTGELFF.

This clonotype was seen at least ten times. This chain uses TRBV5-1 with TRBJ2-3; 8 bases fit TRBD2. CDR1 is SGHRS, CDR2 YFSETQ, per germline. With 4 bases clipped from V and 5 bases from J, the junction kept 15 bases outside the gene matches. The CDR3 is made up of 17 amino acids. CDR3 bases: TGCGCCAGCAGCGGACGGACTAGCAGGGCCTTAGGAGATACGCAGTATTTT. This gives the protein CASSGRTSRALGDTQYF.

This clonotype was recorded at least ten times. The CDR3 region is CASSSGSRQETQYF. The CDR3 bases are TGTGCCAGCAGCTCCGGCTCTCGCCAAGAGACCCAGTACTTC. The V call is TRBV14, the J call TRBJ2-5, with D hard to call. The CDR3 is 14 amino acids. CDR1 is SGHDN, CDR2 FVKESK, per germline. Trimming removed 5 bases at V and 1 base at J, with 11 bases between. Combining the CDR3 with reference TRBV14 and TRBJ2-5 gives the whole variable domain EAGVTQFPSHSVIEKGQTVTLRCDPISGHDNLYWYRRVMGKEIKFLLHFVKESKQDESGMPNNRFLAERTGGTYSTLKVQPAELEDSGVYFCASSSGSRQETQYFGPGTRLLVL.

This clonotype was seen many times. The V gene is TRBV7-7, the J gene TRBJ1-1; TRBD1 agrees at 11 bases. The CDR3 has 17 residues. Germline loops: CDR1 SSHAT, CDR2 FNYEAQ (reference sequence). CDR3 sequence reads: CASQALRTGGLNTEAFF. The CDR3 DNA is TGTGCTAGCCAAGCTTTGCGGACAGGGGGCTTGAACACTGAAGCTTTCTTT.

V is TRBV5-1 and J is TRBJ2-3, with a weak D call TRBD1 (6 bases). V lost 0 bases to trimming and J lost 3 bases, with 11 bases between them. Germline values: CDR1 SGHRS, CDR2 YFSETQ. The CDR3 covers 15 residues. The CDR3 nucleotides read TGCGCCAGCAGCTTGGTGGGGGCCGGAACAGATACGCAGTATTTT. It encodes CASSLVGAGTDTQYF.

This clonotype was detected ten times or more. The chain recombines TRBV20-1 with TRBJ2-5; 9 bases line up with TRBD2. In germline, CDR1 is DFQATT, CDR2 SNEGSKA (reference sequence). The CDR3 runs to 15 residues. After removal of 3 bases from V and 4 bases from J, the junction contained 9 bases not matched to a gene. This chain's CDR3 is CSARPPGLAGETQYF. CDR3 sequence (DNA): TGCAGTGCTAGGCCCCCGGGACTAGCTGGAGAGACCCAGTACTTC.

This clonotype was recorded at least ten times. The rearrangement joins TRBV20-1 to TRBJ1-1; D remains ambiguous. The V end was cut by 5 bases, the J end by 1 base, with 14 bases between. This CDR3 region has 14 residues. The germline CDR1 and CDR2 sequences are DFQATT and SNEGSKA (reference sequence). CDR3 nucleotides: TGCAGTGCTCACAACCCCAGTGGGAACACTGAAGCTTTCTTT. Translating gives CSAHNPSGNTEAFF.

This clonotype was counted ten times or more. The chain has TRBV6-2 or TRBV6-3 and TRBJ2-1; TRBD2 is a possible D gene (6 bases). CDR3 size: 16 residues. Germline V lookup: CDR1 MNHEY, CDR2 SVGEGT. Trimming left V 2 bases short and J 0 bases short, with 11 bases between. CDR3 nucleotide sequence: TGTGCCAGCAGTTACACCCTAGCGAGCTCCTACAATGAGCAGTTCTTC. Residues: CASSYTLASSYNEQFF.

This clonotype appeared many times. The rearrangement joins TRBV12-3 or TRBV12-4 to TRBJ1-2, with D tentatively TRBD1 (6 bases). The CDR3 has 13 amino acids. The V gene lost 5 bases and the J gene lost 4 bases, with 11 bases spanning the gap. CDR3 loop: CASSPRGTYGYTF. CDR3 DNA sequence: TGTGCCAGCAGTCCCAGGGGAACCTATGGCTACACCTTC.

This clonotype was seen repeatedly, ten times or more. The chain combines TRBV5-1 with TRBJ2-3; D perhaps matches TRBD2 (6 bases). Trimming left V 4 bases short and J 0 bases short, with 9 bases between. The CDR3 is made up of 14 amino acids. The germline CDR1 and CDR2 sequences are SGHRS and YFSETQ. The CDR3 sequence is CASSTGTSTDTQYF. The CDR3 DNA reads TGCGCCAGCAGCACCGGGACTAGCACAGATACGCAGTATTTT.

This clonotype came up many times. This chain uses TRBV7-8 with TRBJ2-6; D not certain. V was shortened by 1 base and J by 0 bases, with 4 bases between the two germline ends. Germline-derived CDR1 and CDR2 are SGHVS and FQNEAQ. The CDR3 loop spans 15 amino acids. In DNA form, the CDR3 reads TGTGCCAGCAGCTTAGGACTCTCTGGGGCCAACGTCCTGACTTTC. Translating it yields CASSLGLSGANVLTF.

This clonotype was recorded at least ten times. The genes are TRBV5-1 and TRBJ2-3; 8 bases map to TRBD1. Germline CDR1 is SGHRS and CDR2 is YFSETQ. Trimming took 0 bases from V and 5 from J; bases not matched to a gene: 11. This CDR3 contains 17 residues. The CDR3 sequence is CASSLGQGYAGGDTQYF. CDR3 nucleotides: TGCGCCAGCAGCTTGGGACAGGGGTACGCAGGTGGAGATACGCAGTATTTT.